Listed here is a single T cell receptor beta chain. The antigen it recognizes is unknown. Base qualities were left out, and no much larger clone turns up one base away. A distance of 14 bases separates the germline ends of V and J, which lose 0 bases and 2 bases respectively. The CDR3 contains 16 residues, cysteine and phenylalanine counted. The entry retains the CDR3 DNA only, 48 bases that are in frame from base 1. The germline V gene supplies CDR1 LGHNA and CDR2 YNFKEQ. In total, approximately 610 healthy bone marrow donors made up the cohort. All cohort members were sampled while nominally healthy, although unrecorded immune exposures were likely present. The donor tested CMV seronegative and was one of the 352 seronegative cohort members. Every donor gave a peripheral blood sample, and the peripheral blood mononuclear cells from that sample were used for TCR beta sequencing. The Qiagen DNeasy Blood Extraction Kit was used to extract genomic DNA from the blood cell samples.

These data belong to a study of cytomegalovirus exposure and HLA in healthy donors (TCRdb year 2017). Describing the broader study: In an earlier analysis of some 610 of the donors, under 300 Gb of sequence data and some 120 million unique TCR beta sequences from about 180 million T cells were reported. The T cell repertoires of several hundred subjects were profiled by immunosequencing and related to cytomegalovirus serostatus. A later genetic analysis took genome-wide SNP genotypes for about 55% of the roughly 700 donors and used that subset as a discovery cohort. The number of typed donors differed by locus: 629-630 for A, B, C, DRB1 and DQB1; approximately 520 for DQA1; some 590 for DPA1; and 400 to 480 for DPB1. Approximately 310 gigabases of sequencing data and tens of millions of unique TCR sequences made up an early release that covered around 640 HLA-typed donors. The study combined high-throughput TCR immunosequencing, statistical association of individual TCRs with disease status, and machine learning to predict cytomegalovirus infection status. To study patterns of TCR occurrence, a later analysis re-analyzed previously published TCR beta repertoires from more than 550 donors and added high-resolution HLA genotyping. Alongside the repertoire data, information on donor age, sex, ethnicity and CMV serostatus was compiled. In addition to the first cohort of hundreds of subjects, a separate validation cohort of 130 or so different subjects was used. The genetic ancestry cluster associated with self-reported Caucasian donors included about four fifths of the approximately 400 genotyped donors. About five DR-DQ haplotypes were handled as single units for association and clustering because linkage in the cohort was strong. To decide whether each TCR beta V gene segment behaved as functional or pseudogenic, an earlier analysis of over 500 of the donors relied on high-throughput TCR beta sequencing. Across approximately 400 genotyped donors of the cohort, an average of about 240,000 unique TCR beta nucleotide sequences per donor were sequenced, and 15% to 20% of those sequences were non-productive. In the later analysis, no new phenotypic data were used to find candidate immune exposures; instead, reliance was placed on TCR beta sequences and their occurrence across donors. The study aimed to test whether signatures of past pathogen exposure could be identified by cataloging public T cell receptors. Every repertoire in the discovery cohort had been generated on one and the same sequencing platform. HLA typing covered class I and class II loci at four-digit resolution.

The study at large found these results: The authors suggested that the approach could potentially be generalized to other disease states and immunological phenotypes. Immune exposure information for the cohort was limited to CMV serostatus. Because some donors lacked HLA typing at each locus, the association tests relied only on the typed subset. Because counts were too low, roughly 18 rarely observed V segments, including chromosome 9 orphons, were left out of the earlier analysis of approximately 500 of the donors. The study listed 150 to 200 TCR beta chains as associated with cytomegalovirus. A cluster of highly shared sequence variants was judged likely to represent a technical artifact of the sequencing pipeline. According to a later analysis, TCR association rates differed among HLA loci, with DRB1 alleles showing the most associated TCRs and HLA-C alleles showing the fewest. Most TCR sequences were seen in very few donors, while some public TCRs were found in many individuals. In this cohort, only TCR beta chains were sequenced, and detectable features were limited by the absence of alpha or paired-chain data. In a later genetic analysis, fewer N-insertions in productive TCRs were reported among donors in an Asian-associated ancestry cluster than the approximately 670-donor mean. A later analysis associated around 16,000 TCR beta sequences with specific HLA alleles at a false discovery rate of 0.05. A further reported finding was that TCR beta sequences accurately predicted the HLA-A and HLA-B alleles for most subjects in the first cohort. A later genetic analysis associated a missense DCLRE1C variant with V-gene and J-gene trimming of TCR beta chains, and an independent cohort replicated the association. In an earlier analysis of 587 of the donors, most TCR beta V segments appeared in productive rearrangements about 87% or about 30% of the time, broadly matching IMGT annotations. According to a later analysis, most CMV-associated TCR beta chains appeared to be HLA-restricted, and the HLA associations seemed to be driven largely by CMV exposure. A few of the identified cytomegalovirus-associated TCR beta chains were confirmed in vitro to be specific for cytomegalovirus antigens. Linkage disequilibrium might explain the correlated functional status among segregating V segments, but an unknown experimental factor could not be excluded. In a later analysis, HLA-associated TCR beta chains were found to be more clonally expanded and to have lower generation probabilities than equally common non-associated chains. According to a later analysis, parvovirus B19, influenza, CMV and Epstein-Barr virus appeared linked to several top co-occurrence clusters. Because the 87-base-pair reads could not distinguish some IMGT-functional V segments, including TRBV6-2 and TRBV6-3, those segments were excluded. Assigning TCR associations to individual alleles was difficult when HLA alleles, especially DR and DQ, strongly co-occurred. Cytomegalovirus status was reported to be diagnosed by the classifier with high specificity and sensitivity in both the original and validation cohorts. Presence/absence analyses assumed roughly uniform sequencing depth across donors, an assumption that may not hold.

Library construction relied on the immunoSEQ multiplex PCR assay. The multiplex PCR relied on a mix of 60 forward primers for TCR Vbeta segments and 13 reverse primers for TCR Jbeta segments. A multiplex PCR assay on genomic DNA amplified the CDR3 region of rearranged TCR beta genes. The amplified TCR beta libraries were sequenced on the Illumina HiSeq System as 87-base-pair reads. The original methods were these. A later analysis tallied tens of millions of unique TCR beta chains across the 610 or so repertoires, and about 10 million of those chains were shared by two or more donors. A nearest-neighbor algorithm error-corrected the raw reads and collapsed the reads into unique sequences, merging closely related sequences to remove PCR and sequencing errors. Alignment of CDR3 sequences to IMGT reference sequences was used to assign V, D and J gene segments. For a sequence to be retained, a match of at least six nucleotides to both a V gene segment and a J gene segment was required. Rearrangements were classified as productive when the CDR3 lacked stop codons and remained in frame with V and J, and all other rearrangements were classified as non-productive. CDR3 was defined according to IMGT convention as the region running from the second conserved V-encoded cysteine to the conserved J-encoded phenylalanine. The earlier analysis of approximately 590 of the donors excluded any sequence lacking an unambiguous match to a single V gene segment. In an earlier analysis of a few hundred of the donors, V segments were called functional above 56.7% productive rearrangements and were called segregating when the between-donor standard deviation exceeded 5%. To diagnose cytomegalovirus status from the catalog of TCR beta chain sequences, a statistical classification framework was built. In a later analysis, TCR nucleotide sequences were compared against IMGT/GENE-DB human TR gene sequences so that V and J genes could be assigned. The TCRdist pipeline was used in a later analysis to assign CDR3 sequences and most-parsimonious VDJ recombination scenarios. A later analysis defined each TCR beta chain by its CDR3 amino acid sequence plus V-gene family, and excluded reads lacking a unique V-gene family. To address suspected cross-contamination and a sequencing artifact, a later analysis removed around 600 highly shared, low-generation-probability nucleotide sequences. For each public chain, a later analysis derived a clonal expansion index from normalized ranks of inferred template counts within each repertoire. In a later analysis, generation probabilities were computed using a VDJ recombination model fitted to out-of-frame rearrangements, and the results were checked against IGoR. In a later analysis, TCR-TCR, TCR-HLA and TCR-CMV co-occurrence was scored with hypergeometric tests, and a repertoire-size bias correction was applied to TCR pairs. A later analysis estimated false discovery rates by permuting HLA or CMV assignments 20 times. In a later analysis, co-occurring TCRs were grouped with DBSCAN, and TCRdist sequence similarity was added when clustering was performed within HLA-allele-positive subsets. Repertoires with fewer than 30,000 or more than 120,000 public chains were left out of co-occurrence clustering, as were a handful of repertoires with anomalous nucleotide sharing. TCRdb provides this immuneACCESS table in a form limited to in-frame rearrangements. Some clones are lacking; in checked studies, under half of them reflect an unresolved V gene, and why the rest are absent is not known. That table is the source of V, J and clone size, and D and trimming were worked out from the DNA. The sample yields approximately 160,000 clones; roughly 80% were counted once. Jointly, the top ten make up around 4.6% of the sample.

The clonotype was recovered from a male donor in good health and CMV-seronegative. The sequenced sample was PBMCs. The V and J genes are TRBV4-2 and TRBJ2-7, and perhaps TRBD2 as D gene, on 6 matching bases. The nucleotide sequence reads TGTGCCAGCAGCCAAGATCGGGGGATTGGAACCTACGAGCAGTACTTC. The translation is CASSQDRGIGTYEQYF.